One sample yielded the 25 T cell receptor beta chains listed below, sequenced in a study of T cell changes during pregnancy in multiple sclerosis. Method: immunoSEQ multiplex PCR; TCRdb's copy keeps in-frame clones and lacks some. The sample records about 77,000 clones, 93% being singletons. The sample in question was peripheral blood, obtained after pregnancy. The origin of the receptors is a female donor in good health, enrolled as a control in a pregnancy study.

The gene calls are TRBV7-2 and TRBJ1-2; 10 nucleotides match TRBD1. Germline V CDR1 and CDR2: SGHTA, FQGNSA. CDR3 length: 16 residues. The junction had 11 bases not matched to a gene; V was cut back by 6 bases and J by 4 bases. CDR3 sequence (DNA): TGTGCCAGCAGTGGGGACAGGGGCCAGGTCAGCTATGGCTACACCTTC. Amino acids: CASSGDRGQVSYGYTF.

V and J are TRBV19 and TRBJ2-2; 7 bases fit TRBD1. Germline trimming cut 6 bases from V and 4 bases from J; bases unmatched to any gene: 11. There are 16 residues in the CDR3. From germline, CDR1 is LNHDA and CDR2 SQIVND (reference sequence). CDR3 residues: CASRGDSRPSTGELFF. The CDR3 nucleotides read TGTGCCAGTAGGGGGGACAGTCGGCCCTCCACCGGGGAGCTGTTTTTT.

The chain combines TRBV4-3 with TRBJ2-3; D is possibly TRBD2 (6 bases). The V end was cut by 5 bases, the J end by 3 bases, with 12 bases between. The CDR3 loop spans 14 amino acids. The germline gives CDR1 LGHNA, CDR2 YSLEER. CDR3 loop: CASSTGTSTDTQYF. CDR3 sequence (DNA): TGCGCCAGCAGCACCGGGACTTCGACAGATACGCAGTATTTT.

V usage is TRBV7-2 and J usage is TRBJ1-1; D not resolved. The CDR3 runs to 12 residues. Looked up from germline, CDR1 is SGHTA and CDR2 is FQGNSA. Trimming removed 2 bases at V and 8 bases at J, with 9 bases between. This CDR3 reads CASSLWAKEAFF. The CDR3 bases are TGTGCCAGCAGCTTATGGGCCAAAGAAGCTTTCTTT. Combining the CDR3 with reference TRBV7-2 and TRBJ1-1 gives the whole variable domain GAGVSQSPSNKVTEKGKDVELRCDPISGHTALYWYRQSLGQGLEFLIYFQGNSAPDKSGLPSDRFSAERTGGSVSTLTIQRTQQEDSAVYLCASSLWAKEAFFGQGTRLTVV.

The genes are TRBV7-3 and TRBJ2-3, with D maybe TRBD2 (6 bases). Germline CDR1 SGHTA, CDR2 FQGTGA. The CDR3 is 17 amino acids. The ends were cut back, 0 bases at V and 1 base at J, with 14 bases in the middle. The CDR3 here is CASSLTPGVIGTDTQYF. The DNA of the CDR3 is TGTGCCAGCAGCTTAACGCCGGGGGTTATTGGCACAGATACGCAGTATTTT. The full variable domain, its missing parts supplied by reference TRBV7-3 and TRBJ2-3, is GAGVSQTPSNKVTEKGKYVELRCDPISGHTALYWYRQSLGQGPEFLIYFQGTGAADDSGLPNDRFFAVRPEGSVSTLKIQRTERGDSAVYLCASSLTPGVIGTDTQYFGPGTRLTVL.

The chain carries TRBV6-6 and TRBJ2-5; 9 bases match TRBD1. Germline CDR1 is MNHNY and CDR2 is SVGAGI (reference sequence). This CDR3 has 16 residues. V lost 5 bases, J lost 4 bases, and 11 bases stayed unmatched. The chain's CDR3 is CASSPPTGGFGETQYF. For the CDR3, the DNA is TGTGCCAGCAGTCCCCCGACAGGGGGGTTTGGAGAGACCCAGTACTTC.

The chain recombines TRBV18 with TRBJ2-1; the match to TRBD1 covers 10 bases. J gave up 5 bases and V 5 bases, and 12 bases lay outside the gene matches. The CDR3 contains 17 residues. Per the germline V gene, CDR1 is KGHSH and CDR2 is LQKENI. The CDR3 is CASSRAPGQGMNNEQFF. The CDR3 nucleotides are TGTGCCAGCTCAAGAGCACCGGGACAGGGGATGAACAATGAGCAGTTCTTC.

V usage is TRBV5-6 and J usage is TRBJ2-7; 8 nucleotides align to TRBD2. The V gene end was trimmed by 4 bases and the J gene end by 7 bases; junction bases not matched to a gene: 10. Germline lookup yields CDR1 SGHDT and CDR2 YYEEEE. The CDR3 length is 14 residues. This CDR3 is CASSLGGGRSEQYF. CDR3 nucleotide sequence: TGTGCCAGCAGCCTCGGGGGGGGGCGTTCGGAGCAGTACTTC.

CDR3 residues: CASSLVAAGTGGETQYF. CDR3 in DNA: TGTGCCAGCAGCTTAGTAGCAGCGGGAACCGGGGGGGAGACCCAGTACTTC. The chain links TRBV7-3 to TRBJ2-5; TRBD2 matches 7 bases. This CDR3 is 17 amino acids long. Germline CDR1 SGHTA, CDR2 FQGTGA. V lost 2 bases and J lost 5; bases outside the gene matches: 14.

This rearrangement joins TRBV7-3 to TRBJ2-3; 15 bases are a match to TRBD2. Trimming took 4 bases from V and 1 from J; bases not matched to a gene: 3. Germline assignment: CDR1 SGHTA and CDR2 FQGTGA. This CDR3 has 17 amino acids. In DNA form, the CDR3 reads TGTGCCAGCAGCTGGACTAGCGGGGGGGCCGGCACAGATACGCAGTATTTT. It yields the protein CASSWTSGGAGTDTQYF.

CDR3 in DNA: TGTGCCAGCAGCGTAGGGACAGGGGGTCTAGGGGAGCAGTACTTC. Amino acid sequence: CASSVGTGGLGEQYF. The chain has TRBV9 and TRBJ2-7; 10 positions agree with TRBD1. Germline V lookup: CDR1 SGDLS, CDR2 YYNGEE. The CDR3 has 15 residues. Trimming at V came to 0 bases and at J to 7 bases, leaving 7 bases not matched to a gene. Variable domain in full (rest from reference TRBV9 and TRBJ2-7): DSGVTQTPKHLITATGQRVTLRCSPRSGDLSVYWYQQSLDQGLQFLIQYYNGEERAKGNILERFSAQQFPDLHSELNLSSLELGDSALYFCASSVGTGGLGEQYFGPGTRLTVT.

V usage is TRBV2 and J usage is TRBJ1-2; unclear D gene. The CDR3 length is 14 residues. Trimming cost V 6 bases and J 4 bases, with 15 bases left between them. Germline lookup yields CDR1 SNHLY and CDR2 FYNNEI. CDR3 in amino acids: CASRKDGIVYGYTF. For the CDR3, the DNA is TGTGCCAGCAGGAAGGACGGGATCGTCTATGGCTACACCTTC. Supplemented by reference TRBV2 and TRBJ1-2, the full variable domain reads EPEVTQTPSHQVTQMGQEVILRCVPISNHLYFYWYRQILGQKVEFLVSFYNNEISEKSEIFDDQFSVERPDGSNFTLKIRSTKLEDSAMYFCASRKDGIVYGYTFGSGTRLTVV.

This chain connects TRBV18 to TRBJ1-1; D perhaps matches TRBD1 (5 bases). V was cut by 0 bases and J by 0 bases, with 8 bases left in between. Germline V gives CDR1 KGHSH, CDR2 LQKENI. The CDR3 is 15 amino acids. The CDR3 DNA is TGTGCCAGCTCACCACCGGGGCACCTGAACACTGAAGCTTTCTTT. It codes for CASSPPGHLNTEAFF.

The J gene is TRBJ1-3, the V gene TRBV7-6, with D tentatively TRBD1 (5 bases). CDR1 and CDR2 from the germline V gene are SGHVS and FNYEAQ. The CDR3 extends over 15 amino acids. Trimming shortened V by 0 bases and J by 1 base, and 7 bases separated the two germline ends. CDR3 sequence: CASSLAQGSGNTIYF. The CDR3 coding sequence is TGTGCCAGCAGCTTAGCGCAGGGTTCTGGAAACACCATATATTTT.

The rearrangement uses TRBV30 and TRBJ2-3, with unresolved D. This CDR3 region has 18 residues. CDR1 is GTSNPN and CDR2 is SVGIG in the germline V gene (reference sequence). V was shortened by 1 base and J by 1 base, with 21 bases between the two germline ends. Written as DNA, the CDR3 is TGTGCCTGGAGTGGAAGTCACACAACGTTCCGGGGCACAGATACGCAGTATTTT. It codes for CAWSGSHTTFRGTDTQYF.

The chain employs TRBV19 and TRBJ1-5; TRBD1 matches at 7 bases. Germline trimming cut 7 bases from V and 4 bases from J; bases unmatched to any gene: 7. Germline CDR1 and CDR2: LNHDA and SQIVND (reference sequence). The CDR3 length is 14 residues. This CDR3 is CASTLDRRNQPQHF. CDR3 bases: TGTGCCAGTACCTTGGACAGGCGGAATCAGCCCCAGCATTTT.

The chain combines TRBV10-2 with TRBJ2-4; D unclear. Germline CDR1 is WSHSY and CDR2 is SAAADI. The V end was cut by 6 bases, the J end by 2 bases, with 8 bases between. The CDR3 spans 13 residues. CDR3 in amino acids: CASRTGSKNIQYF. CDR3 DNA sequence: TGCGCCAGCAGGACGGGTTCCAAAAACATTCAGTACTTC.

CDR3 amino acids: CASSEGGGHSGLSGANVLTF. The CDR3 nucleotides read TGTGCCAGCAGTGAGGGGGGGGGACACTCAGGACTTTCCGGGGCCAACGTCCTGACTTTC. The chain combines TRBV28 with TRBJ2-6; a possible D gene is TRBD2 (7 bases). Trimming pared 5 bases from V and 4 bases from J, leaving 27 bases between. Per germline, CDR1 MDHEN and CDR2 SYDVKM. The CDR3 is made up of 20 amino acids.

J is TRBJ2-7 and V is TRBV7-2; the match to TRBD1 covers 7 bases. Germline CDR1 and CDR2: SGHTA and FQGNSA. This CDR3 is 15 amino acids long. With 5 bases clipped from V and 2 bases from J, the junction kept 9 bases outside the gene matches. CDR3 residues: CASSPDRATTYEQYF. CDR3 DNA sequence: TGTGCCAGCAGCCCAGACAGGGCAACTACCTACGAGCAGTACTTC.

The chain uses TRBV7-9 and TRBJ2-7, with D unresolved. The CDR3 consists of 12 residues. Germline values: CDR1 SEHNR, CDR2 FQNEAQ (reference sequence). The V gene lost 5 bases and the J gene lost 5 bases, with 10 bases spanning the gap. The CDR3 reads CASSRGSNEQYF. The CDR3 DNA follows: TGTGCCAGCAGCCGCGGTTCGAACGAGCAGTACTTC.

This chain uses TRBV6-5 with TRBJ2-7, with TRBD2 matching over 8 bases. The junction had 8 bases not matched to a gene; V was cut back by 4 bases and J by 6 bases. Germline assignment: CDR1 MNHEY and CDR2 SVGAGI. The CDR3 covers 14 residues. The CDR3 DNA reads TGTGCCAGCAGTTGGACGGGAGGGGGTCGCGAGCAGTACTTC. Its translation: CASSWTGGGREQYF.

The CDR3 bases are TGTGCCAGCAGCCTACGATCAGATACGCAGTATTTT. Residues: CASSLRSDTQYF. The rearrangement links TRBV11-3 to TRBJ2-3; D uncertain. V lost 5 bases and J 4 bases, leaving 7 bases between the germline ends. The CDR3 length is 12 residues. Germline values: CDR1 SGHNT, CDR2 YENEEA.

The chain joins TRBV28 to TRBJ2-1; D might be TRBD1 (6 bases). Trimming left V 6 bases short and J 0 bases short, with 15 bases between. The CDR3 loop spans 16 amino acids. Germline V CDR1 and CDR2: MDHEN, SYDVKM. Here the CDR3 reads CASRTRQASSYNEQFF. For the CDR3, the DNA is TGTGCCAGCAGGACAAGACAGGCGTCCTCCTACAATGAGCAGTTCTTC.

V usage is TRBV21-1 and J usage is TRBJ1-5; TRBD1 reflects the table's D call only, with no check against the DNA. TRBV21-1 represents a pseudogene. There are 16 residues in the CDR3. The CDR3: CASSRLPGQGWQPQHF. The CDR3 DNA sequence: TGTGCCAGCAGCAGATTGCCGGGACAGGGTTGGCAGCCCCAGCATTTT.

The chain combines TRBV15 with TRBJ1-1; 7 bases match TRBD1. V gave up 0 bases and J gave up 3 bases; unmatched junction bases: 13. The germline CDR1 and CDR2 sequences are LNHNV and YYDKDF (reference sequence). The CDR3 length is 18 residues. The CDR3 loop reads CATSRDLAGTVDDTEAFF. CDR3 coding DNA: TGTGCCACCAGCAGAGATCTGGCCGGGACAGTCGATGACACTGAAGCTTTCTTT.